The next 5 T cell receptor beta chains were all read from a single sample in a study of blood T cell repertoires in COVID-19. Profiling relied on immunoSEQ multiplex PCR, and the TCRdb table lists in-frame clones only, not all of them. Here the sample spans about 270,000 clones, about 87% being singletons. Source material: PBMCs or T cells enriched from blood (not recorded which). Every receptor here comes from a woman in her 30s with acute COVID-19.

The V and J genes are TRBV30 and TRBJ2-3, with 9 bases fitting TRBD1. The germline CDR1 and CDR2 sequences are GTSNPN and SVGIG (reference sequence). CDR3 length: 14 amino acids. J gave up 4 bases and V 2 bases, and 4 bases lay outside the gene matches. The CDR3: CAWSMTGGADTQYF. CDR3 nucleotide sequence: TGTGCCTGGAGTATGACAGGGGGTGCAGATACGCAGTATTTT.

The rearrangement uses TRBV15 and TRBJ1-4; D gene ambiguous. CDR1 is LNHNV, CDR2 YYDKDF, per germline (reference sequence). The CDR3 has 16 residues. V lost 0 bases and J 0 bases, leaving 8 bases between the germline ends. The CDR3 here is CATSRDLAATNEKLFF. The CDR3 coding sequence is TGTGCCACCAGCAGAGATTTGGCGGCAACTAATGAAAAACTGTTTTTT.

The chain's CDR3 is CASSATGEGGYYGYTF. CDR3 nucleotides: TGTGCCAGCAGTGCGACAGGGGAGGGAGGGTACTATGGCTACACCTTC. V gene TRBV2 combines with J gene TRBJ1-2; 8 positions agree with TRBD1. The CDR3 spans 16 residues. CDR1 SNHLY and CDR2 FYNNEI come from the germline V gene. V gave up 4 bases and J gave up 3 bases; unmatched junction bases: 10.

This clone was picked up one time. The chain uses TRBV5-1 and TRBJ2-7, with D perhaps TRBD2 (6 bases). The V gene's germline CDR1 is SGHRS and CDR2 YFSETQ. The V gene lost 4 bases and the J gene lost 2 bases, with 13 bases spanning the gap. This CDR3 has 14 amino acids. CDR3 in amino acids: CASSPGTPPYEQYF. CDR3 sequence (DNA): TGCGCCAGCAGCCCCGGGACTCCGCCCTACGAGCAGTACTTC.

The chain links TRBV2 to TRBJ2-1; 9 bases fit TRBD2. V dropped 8 bases and J dropped 2; count of bases not matched to a gene: 16. The CDR3 spans 18 residues. Looked up from germline, CDR1 is SNHLY and CDR2 is FYNNEI. CDR3 DNA sequence: TGTGCCAGCCTTGAGGGTAGCGGGAGAATAGCACCCTACAATGAGCAGTTCTTC. Protein: CASLEGSGRIAPYNEQFF.